The source of this T cell receptor beta chain is a study of blood T cell repertoires in COVID-19. About the study: COVID-19 samples from acute and convalescent phases originated in the United States, Italy and Spain. PBMCs, B-cell-depleted T cells, or T cells provided the cDNA or gDNA that made up the material.

Authors' methods: Cell counts per sample came from amplifying reference gene primers. Assay: immunoSEQ multiplex PCR; the TCRdb copy retains only in-frame clones and omits some. For V, J and clone size, that table is used; D and trimming come from the DNA. The table includes about 300,000 clones, nearly 90% detected once. Germline CDR1 and CDR2: SGHTA and FQGNSA. The CDR3 has 16 amino acids. After removal of 1 base from V and 6 bases from J, the junction contained 7 bases not matched to a gene. A single count supports this clone. Enrollees, roughly 18 to 95 years old, lived in about two dozen US areas.

The chain links TRBV7-2 to TRBJ2-1, with 9 bases lining up with TRBD1. The clonotype was recovered from a woman aged 18 to 35 with acute COVID-19. The sample was PBMCs or T cells enriched from blood (not recorded which). Written as DNA, the CDR3 is TGTGCCAGCAGCTTAGGTCGGGACAGGGCAGTCAATGAGCAGTTCTTC. This gives the protein CASSLGRDRAVNEQFF.